This TCR beta chain was identified in a study of response to subunit inactivated influenza vaccine. Each CDR3 protein gets one entry after TCRdb re-called the RT-PCR reads with MiXCR. Found here are a few hundred thousand distinct CDR3 sequences, around 11% of them singletons; the top ten hold more than 9.5%. This same sample was also part of a study on T cells expressing NK-cell markers. That report notes: The TCR beta cDNA came from 5'RACE template switching with UMIs. Seven HCMV-seropositive donors and one seronegative donor made up the eight sequenced donors.

The material was PBMCs from blood, obtained on the day of vaccination. The source is a man in his fifties or sixties who received an inactivated influenza vaccine.

The CDR3 sequence is CASRHNQRDTEAFF. In DNA form, the CDR3 reads TGTGCCAGCAGGCACAATCAGCGGGACACTGAAGCTTTCTTT. The chain combines TRBV6-1 with TRBJ1-1; D not resolved. Deletions cut 6 bases from V and 3 bases from J, with 14 bases between. The CDR3 loop spans 14 amino acids. CDR1 MNHNS and CDR2 SASEGT come from the germline V gene.